This T cell receptor beta chain was recorded in a study of T cell responses to AZD1222 COVID-19 vaccine. The data were produced by immunoSEQ multiplex PCR, yet TCRdb's version contains in-frame clones alone and is incomplete. The sample contains 50,000 to 55,000 clones, about nine tenths of which appear only once. To note about this clone: Its antigen is undetermined.

General study points: AZD1222 recipients seropositive at baseline numbered only six. Nearly half of the spike-specific TCRs reportedly recognize variant regions that carry no mutations.

V lost 10 bases and J lost 1; bases outside the gene matches: 3. The V gene's germline CDR1 is SGHTA and CDR2 FQGTGA. The CDR3 loop spans 14 amino acids. The TCR was taken from an adult who received the AZD1222 COVID-19 vaccine. The rearrangement uses TRBV7-3 and TRBJ2-2; 10 bases align to TRBD2. The sequencing here drew on peripheral blood, taken 28 days after the second AZD1222 dose. The CDR3 loop is CATRTSGNTGELFF. In nucleotides, the CDR3 is TGTGCCACCAGGACTAGCGGGAACACCGGGGAGCTGTTTTTT. The full variable domain, with the rest looked up from reference TRBV7-3 and TRBJ2-2, is GAGVSQTPSNKVTEKGKYVELRCDPISGHTALYWYRQSLGQGPEFLIYFQGTGAADDSGLPNDRFFAVRPEGSVSTLKIQRTERGDSAVYLCATRTSGNTGELFFGEGSRLTVL.